This TCR beta chain was profiled in a study of T cells after yellow fever vaccination. 5'RACE template switching generated TCR cDNA, adding a universal primer site and UMIs. TCRdb fed the 5' RACE reads into MiXCR, producing one record per CDR3 protein. Among 110,000 to 150,000 distinct CDR3 sequences listed, 5% to 8% were seen once. This clonotype was seen repeatedly, ten times or more. What it binds is not known. Points from the study as a whole: Subsequent booster samples again held most clones from primary vaccination (96% CD4, 85% to 90% CD8).

Germline V gene data show CDR1 as MDHEN and CDR2 as SYDVKM. Trimming took off 7 bases at V and 1 base at J, with 9 bases between the two ends. This CDR3 contains 13 residues. The chain couples TRBV28 to TRBJ2-3; D perhaps matches TRBD1 (6 bases). This TCR derives from a man under 40 who received the YFV17D yellow fever vaccine. Source: CD4+ T cells sorted from PBMCs, taken 10 days after the yellow fever booster vaccination. The CDR3 loop is CASNRAGTDTQYF. CDR3 coding DNA: TGTGCCAGCAACAGGGCGGGCACAGATACGCAGTATTTT.